This T cell receptor beta chain was recovered during a study of T cell repertoires in cytomegalovirus infection. At the level of the study: In the study, CMV epitopes included recently identified HLA-C-restricted and well-studied HLA-B-restricted ones.

TCRdb re-called the reads with MiXCR, one entry per CDR3 protein. The table has about 270,000 distinct CDR3 sequences, less than 25% seen once. Notes on this clonotype: Its antigen is not identified.

The CDR3 consists of 16 residues. J was trimmed by 6 bases and V by 7 bases; bases with no gene match: 15. The germline CDR1 and CDR2 sequences are MNHEY and SVGEGT. Study-level points and caveats: Carriers of CMV and the relevant HLA type were discriminated by public TCR beta frequency. HLA-C-restricted CMV clonotypes gave the most frequent clonotype in two of eight donors.

Specimen: cultured PBMCs, collected from culture after CMV antigen stimulation. This TCR was recovered from a human donor in good health (CMV status not recorded). Some clones in this sample may be carry-over from other donors' samples. The rearrangement uses TRBV6-2 or TRBV6-3 and TRBJ2-1, with 7 bases aligning to TRBD2. CDR3 residues: CASKGGSAVSPNEQFF. The CDR3 DNA follows: TGTGCCAGCAAAGGCGGGAGCGCCGTTTCACCCAATGAGCAGTTCTTC.